The 21 T cell receptor beta chains in this list originate from one sample, sequenced in a study of T cell repertoires in cytomegalovirus infection. For these receptors, no antigen is known. TCRdb analysed the reads with MiXCR anew, one entry per CDR3 protein. The sample yields around 570,000 distinct CDR3 sequences, about 40% seen once. The material sequenced was cultured PBMCs, taken from culture after CMV antigen stimulation. These receptors originate from a human donor in good health (CMV status not recorded). Some clones in this sample may be carry-over from other donors' samples.

The rearrangement joins TRBV3-1 to TRBJ1-5; 9 positions match TRBD1. V was clipped by 1 base and J by 5 bases; unmatched bases: 3. This CDR3 is built from 15 residues. The V gene's germline CDR1 is LGHDT and CDR2 YNNKEL (reference sequence). The CDR3 coding sequence is TGTGCCAGCAGCCAAGTAGGGACAGGGTATCAGCCCCAGCATTTT. Protein: CASSQVGTGYQPQHF. Together with reference TRBV3-1 and TRBJ1-5, the CDR3 gives the full variable domain: DTAVSQTPKYLVTQMGNDKSIKCEQNLGHDTMYWYKQDSKKFLKIMFSYNNKELIINETVPNRFSPKSPDKAHLNLHINSLELGDSAVYFCASSQVGTGYQPQHFGDGTRLSIL.

This clonotype has more than one count but fewer than ten. This rearrangement joins TRBV2 to TRBJ1-3; the D is unclear. From germline, CDR1 is SNHLY and CDR2 FYNNEI. V was pared by 5 bases and J by 4 bases, with 15 bases between. The CDR3 sequence is 15 residues long. The CDR3 region is CASSSTKGRGNTIYF. The CDR3 coding sequence is TGTGCCAGCAGTTCTACTAAGGGTAGAGGAAACACCATATATTTT.

The chain links TRBV12-3 or TRBV12-4 to TRBJ2-3; D is possibly TRBD2 (5 bases). The CDR3 totals 14 residues. Trimming pared 3 bases from V and 8 bases from J, leaving 15 bases between. The CDR3 is CASSLGPGGGTQYF. The CDR3 bases are TGTGCCAGCAGTTTGGGCCCCGGCGGAGGTACGCAGTATTTT.

This clonotype was counted a few times. This chain connects TRBV6-1 to TRBJ2-5; 10 nucleotides match TRBD1. V lost 8 bases, J lost 1 base, and 7 bases stayed unmatched. The CDR3 is 15 residues long. The germline V gene encodes CDR1 MNHNS and CDR2 SASEGT. CDR3 bases: TGTGCCAGCCGGGACAGGGGCCAGAGCCAAGAGACCCAGTACTTC. Residues: CASRDRGQSQETQYF.

This clonotype was recorded a few times. The rearrangement joins TRBV12-3 or TRBV12-4 to TRBJ2-3; D uncertain. V was shortened by 5 bases and J by 0 bases, with 6 bases between the two germline ends. The CDR3 is made up of 13 amino acids. The CDR3 nucleotides read TGTGCCAGCAGTAGATCTAGCACAGATACGCAGTATTTT. Its translation is CASSRSSTDTQYF.

Of note for this clonotype: The junction does not match germline at one end; this may be a read error. The chain is built from TRBV7-9 and TRBJ2-5, with a possible D match to TRBD1 (5 bases). CDR1 is SEHNR, CDR2 FQNEAQ, per germline (reference sequence). The CDR3 spans 14 residues. Here the CDR3 reads CASSLAGLQGTQYF. CDR3 bases: TGTGCCAGCAGCTTAGCGGGGCTCCAAGGGACCCAGTACTTC.

The gene calls are TRBV27 and TRBJ2-1; TRBD1 is a possible D gene (5 bases). Germline values: CDR1 MNHEY, CDR2 SMNVEV (reference sequence). This CDR3 has 9 residues. The V gene lost 10 bases and the J gene lost 8 bases, with 6 bases spanning the gap. CDR3 in amino acids: CAKGDEQFF. The CDR3 coding sequence is TGTGCCAAAGGGGATGAGCAGTTCTTC.

A few counts support this clonotype. The chain links TRBV29-1 to TRBJ2-5; TRBD2 matches at 10 bases. CDR3 size: 12 residues. V lost 6 bases, J lost 2 bases, and 0 bases stayed unmatched. Germline V gene lookup returns CDR1 SQVTM and CDR2 ANQGSEA. The CDR3 region is CSVLAGQETQYF. CDR3 in DNA: TGCAGCGTACTAGCGGGGCAAGAGACCCAGTACTTC.

V usage is TRBV20-1 and J usage is TRBJ1-3; D may be TRBD1 (6 bases). The CDR3 contains 15 residues. Trimming took off 4 bases at V and 4 bases at J, with 17 bases between the two ends. Germline lookup yields CDR1 DFQATT and CDR2 SNEGSKA (reference sequence). The DNA for the CDR3 is TGCAGTGCTACCTCAACAGGGATATCGGGAAACACCATATATTTT. This gives the protein CSATSTGISGNTIYF.

V usage is TRBV20-1 and J usage is TRBJ2-1, with TRBD2 matching 14 bases. The CDR3 has 15 residues. CDR1 is DFQATT and CDR2 is SNEGSKA in the germline V gene (reference sequence). The ends lost 3 bases at V and 7 bases at J; junction bases unmatched: 5. CDR3 sequence (DNA): TGCAGTGCTAGTGCGACTAGCGGGAGGGTAAATGAGCAGTTCTTC. It yields the protein CSASATSGRVNEQFF.

This clonotype has a handful of counts. This chain joins TRBV7-6 and TRBJ2-3; weak D call: TRBD1 (5 bases). Germline loops: CDR1 SGHVS, CDR2 FNYEAQ. The V and J ends lost 2 bases and 5 bases respectively, with 8 bases between them. The CDR3 sequence is 13 residues long. In DNA, the CDR3 is TGTGCCAGCAGCTTACCGCAGGGAGATACGCAGTATTTT. Its translation: CASSLPQGDTQYF.

The chain joins TRBV7-9 to TRBJ2-1; 8 nucleotides align to TRBD2. CDR3 length: 15 residues. Germline V gene sequence: CDR1 SEHNR, CDR2 FQNEAQ (reference sequence). The V segment lost 7 bases and the J segment 3 bases; nucleotides outside the gene matches: 8. CDR3 in amino acids: CASTRGGADYNEQFF. In DNA, the CDR3 is TGTGCCAGCACCCGGGGGGGGGCCGACTACAATGAGCAGTTCTTC. The full variable domain, rest sourced from reference TRBV7-9 and TRBJ2-1, is DTGVSQNPRHKITKRGQNVTFRCDPISEHNRLYWYRQTLGQGPEFLTYFQNEAQLEKSRLLSDRFSAERPKGSFSTLEIQRTEQGDSAMYLCASTRGGADYNEQFFGPGTRLTVL.

A few counts support this clonotype. The chain joins TRBV4-3 to TRBJ2-3; 7 bases are shared with TRBD1. The germline V gene has CDR1 LGHNA and CDR2 YSLEER. With 0 bases clipped from V and 3 bases from J, the junction kept 6 bases outside the gene matches. The CDR3 is made up of 16 amino acids. The CDR3: CASSQDGTDFTDTQYF. CDR3 sequence (DNA): TGCGCCAGCAGCCAAGATGGGACAGATTTTACAGATACGCAGTATTTT.

This clonotype was detected a few times. The rearrangement joins TRBV12-3 or TRBV12-4 to TRBJ1-1, with D possibly being TRBD1 (5 bases). Trimming removed 7 bases from V and 1 base from J, with 13 bases in between. The CDR3 covers 14 residues. This CDR3 is CASNFKGTNTEAFF. CDR3 coding DNA: TGTGCCAGCAACTTCAAGGGGACGAACACTGAAGCTTTCTTT.

V usage is TRBV7-6 and J usage is TRBJ2-2; D call uncertain. This CDR3 spans 14 amino acids. Germline loops: CDR1 SGHVS, CDR2 FNYEAQ. V shed 5 bases and J shed 9 bases, with 16 bases lying between them. Here the CDR3 reads CASSHVQSVWELFF. CDR3 DNA sequence: TGTGCCAGCAGCCACGTTCAGTCGGTATGGGAGCTGTTTTTT.

This clonotype was recorded a few times. The V and J genes are TRBV7-2 and TRBJ2-7; D is possibly TRBD1 (5 bases). Germline V CDR1 and CDR2: SGHTA, FQGNSA. The CDR3 length is 13 residues. The V and J ends lost 8 bases and 4 bases respectively, with 15 bases between them. CDR3 sequence: CASGKRGAYEQYF. The CDR3 DNA is TGTGCCAGCGGAAAACGTGGGGCATACGAGCAGTACTTC.

The V gene is TRBV10-3, the J gene TRBJ1-6, with D possibly TRBD1 on 6 matching bases. The V and J ends lost 3 bases and 9 bases respectively, with 15 bases between them. In germline, CDR1 is ENHRY, CDR2 SYGVKD. The CDR3 has 15 amino acids. CDR3 in DNA: TGTGCCATCAGTGAAAGTCGGGGGCTCGGTTCACCCCTCCACTTT. As protein: CAISESRGLGSPLHF.

Only a few counts were recorded for this clonotype. In DNA, the CDR3 is TGTGCCAGCAGCTTAGCGAGCCAGCAGGATACGCAGTATTTT. Translation gives CASSLASQQDTQYF. The rearrangement uses TRBV7-2 and TRBJ2-3; D gene unclear. Trimming left V 0 bases short and J 6 bases short, with 10 bases between. Germline V CDR1 and CDR2: SGHTA, FQGNSA. The CDR3 consists of 14 residues.

The sample holds many counts of this clonotype. The chain carries TRBV12-3 or TRBV12-4 and TRBJ2-5; 11 bases agree with TRBD1. V shed 3 bases, J shed 9 bases, and the junction held 15 bases outside the gene matches. The CDR3 extends over 17 amino acids. The CDR3 spells CASSFTLDRGHQVAQYF. The CDR3 DNA reads as TGTGCCAGCAGTTTCACCCTGGACAGGGGGCATCAGGTGGCCCAGTACTTC.

The chain recombines TRBV3-1 with TRBJ1-5; perhaps TRBD1 as D (5 bases). CDR1 LGHDT and CDR2 YNNKEL come from the germline V gene (reference sequence). The CDR3 runs to 13 residues. V was clipped by 5 bases and J by 7 bases, with 12 bases between them. The CDR3 nucleotides are TGTGCCAGCAGCGGCGGGGGGGTCCAGCCCCAGCATTTT. This sequence encodes CASSGGGVQPQHF.

This clonotype was seen only once. One end of the junction does not line up with germline, which may come from a read error. The V and J genes are TRBV7-2 and TRBJ2-1; D assignment may be TRBD1 or TRBD2 (5 bases each). In germline, CDR1 is SGHTA, CDR2 FQGNSA. CDR3 length equals 16 residues. The CDR3 DNA reads as TGTGCCAGCAGCCTCGAGGGGCCTAGCTCCTACAATGAGCAGTTTTTC. It specifies CASSLEGPSSYNEQFF.